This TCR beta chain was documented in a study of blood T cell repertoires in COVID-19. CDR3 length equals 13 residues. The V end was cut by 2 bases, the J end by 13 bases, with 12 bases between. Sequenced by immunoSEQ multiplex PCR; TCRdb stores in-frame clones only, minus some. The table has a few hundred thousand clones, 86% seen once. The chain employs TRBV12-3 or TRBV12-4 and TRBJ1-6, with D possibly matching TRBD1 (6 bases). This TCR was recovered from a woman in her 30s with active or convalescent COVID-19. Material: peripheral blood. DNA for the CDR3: TGTGCCAGCAGTTTAAAAGGGGACACCCCCCTCCACTTT. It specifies CASSLKGDTPLHF.